This T cell receptor beta chain originates from a study of cytomegalovirus exposure and HLA in healthy donors. Notes on the study in general: Investigators reported 150 to 200 TCR beta chains as tied to cytomegalovirus.

Germline V gene data show CDR1 as SGHRS and CDR2 as YFSETQ. Deletions cut 2 bases from V and 0 bases from J, with 11 bases between. CDR3 length equals 15 residues. Primers for the PCR totalled 60 Vbeta and 13 Jbeta. Here immunoSEQ multiplex PCR was the method, and the copy in TCRdb shows in-frame clones only, minus some. The sample comprises about 180,000 clones, 77% of which are singletons, and approximately 1.3% rests with the top ten. Regarding this clone: As yet, its antigen is unknown.

The chain has TRBV5-1 and TRBJ1-2; TRBD1 is a possible D gene (5 bases). Source material: PBMCs. This receptor was obtained from a man between 18 and 29 years old in good health and CMV-seronegative. CDR3 coding DNA: TGCGCCAGCAGCTTAGATAGGGGAACTAACTATGGCTACACCTTC. Translating gives CASSLDRGTNYGYTF.